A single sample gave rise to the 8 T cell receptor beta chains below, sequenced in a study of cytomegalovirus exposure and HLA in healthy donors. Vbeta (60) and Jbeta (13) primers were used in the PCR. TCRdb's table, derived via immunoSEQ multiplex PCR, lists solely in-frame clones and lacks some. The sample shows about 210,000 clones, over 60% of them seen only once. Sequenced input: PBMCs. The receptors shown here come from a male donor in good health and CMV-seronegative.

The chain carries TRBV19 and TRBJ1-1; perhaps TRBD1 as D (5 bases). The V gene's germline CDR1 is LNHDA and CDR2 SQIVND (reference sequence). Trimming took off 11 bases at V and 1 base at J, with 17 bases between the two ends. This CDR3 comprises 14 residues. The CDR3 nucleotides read TGTGCCTCACGGAGGGGCGTTTCGAACACTGAAGCTTTCTTT. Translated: CASRRGVSNTEAFF. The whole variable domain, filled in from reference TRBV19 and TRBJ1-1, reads DGGITQSPKYLFRKEGQNVTLSCEQNLNHDAMYWYRQDPGQGLRLIYYSQIVNDFQKGDIAEGYSVSREKKESFPLTVTSAQKNPTAFYLCASRRGVSNTEAFFGQGTRLTVV.

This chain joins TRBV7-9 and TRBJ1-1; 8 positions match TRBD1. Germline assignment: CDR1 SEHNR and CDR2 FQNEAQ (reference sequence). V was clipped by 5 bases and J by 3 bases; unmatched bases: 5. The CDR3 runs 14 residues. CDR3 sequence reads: CASSDRGRDTEAFF. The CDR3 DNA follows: TGTGCCAGCAGCGACAGGGGACGGGACACTGAAGCTTTCTTT.

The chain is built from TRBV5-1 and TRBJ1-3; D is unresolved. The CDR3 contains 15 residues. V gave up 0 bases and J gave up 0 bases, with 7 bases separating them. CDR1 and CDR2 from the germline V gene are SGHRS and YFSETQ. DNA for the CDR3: TGCGCCAGCAGCTTGGATATCCCCTCTGGAAACACCATATATTTT. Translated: CASSLDIPSGNTIYF.

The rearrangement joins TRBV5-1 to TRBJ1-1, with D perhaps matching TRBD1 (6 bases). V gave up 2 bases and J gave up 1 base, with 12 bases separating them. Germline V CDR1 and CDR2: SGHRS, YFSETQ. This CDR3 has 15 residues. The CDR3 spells CASSFPGAANTEAFF. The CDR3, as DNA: TGCGCCAGCAGCTTCCCAGGGGCCGCGAACACTGAAGCTTTCTTT. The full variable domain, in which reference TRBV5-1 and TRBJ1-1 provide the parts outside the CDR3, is KAGVTQTPRYLIKTRGQQVTLSCSPISGHRSVSWYQQTPGQGLQFLFEYFSETQRNKGNFPGRFSGRQFSNSRSEMNVSTLELGDSALYLCASSFPGAANTEAFFGQGTRLTVV.

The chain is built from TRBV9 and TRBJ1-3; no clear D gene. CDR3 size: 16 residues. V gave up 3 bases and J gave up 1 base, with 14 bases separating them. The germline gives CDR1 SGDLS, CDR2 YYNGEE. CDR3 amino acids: CASSGVHYSSGNTIYF. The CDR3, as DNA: TGTGCCAGCAGCGGAGTTCATTACAGTTCTGGAAACACCATATATTTT.

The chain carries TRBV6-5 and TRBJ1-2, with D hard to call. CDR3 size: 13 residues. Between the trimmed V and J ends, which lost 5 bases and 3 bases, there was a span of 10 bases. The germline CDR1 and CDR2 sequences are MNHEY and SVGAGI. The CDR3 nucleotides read TGTGCCAGCAGTGACGGGAAGGACTATGGCTACACCTTC. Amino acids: CASSDGKDYGYTF.

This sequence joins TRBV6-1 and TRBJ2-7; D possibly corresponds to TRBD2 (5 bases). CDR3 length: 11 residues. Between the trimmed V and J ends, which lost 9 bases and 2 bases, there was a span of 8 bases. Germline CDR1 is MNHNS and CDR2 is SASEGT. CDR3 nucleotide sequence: TGTGCCAGGAAGGAGGCCTACGAGCAGTACTTC. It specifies CARKEAYEQYF.

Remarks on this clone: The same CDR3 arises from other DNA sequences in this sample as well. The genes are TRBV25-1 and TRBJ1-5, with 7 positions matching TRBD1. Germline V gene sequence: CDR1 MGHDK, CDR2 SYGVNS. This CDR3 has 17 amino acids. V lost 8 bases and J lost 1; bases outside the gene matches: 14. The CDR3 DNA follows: TGTGCCAGCGAAGCGAGGACAGGACTAATCAGCAATCAGCCCCAGCATTTT. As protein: CASEARTGLISNQPQHF. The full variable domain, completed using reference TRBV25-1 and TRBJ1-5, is EADIYQTPRYLVIGTGKKITLECSQTMGHDKMYWYQQDPGMELHLIHYSYGVNSTEKGDLSSESTVSRIRTEHFPLTLESARPSHTSQYLCASEARTGLISNQPQHFGDGTRLSIL.